This passage covers 15 T cell receptor beta chains from one sample sequenced in a study of T cells in Graves' hyperthyroidism and ophthalmopathy. Amplification of TCR beta CDR3 regions was performed using RNA transcripts as template. First-round RT-PCR targeting the TCR CDR3 was performed with the HTBI primer set. Via MiXCR, TCRdb re-called the multiplex PCR reads, giving one row per CDR3 protein. In the table there are around 340,000 distinct CDR3 sequences, 21% of which are singletons. What was sequenced was blood. These receptor sequences come from a woman aged 50 to 60 with Graves' hyperthyroidism.

This clonotype was counted between two and nine times. Compared with germline, one end of the junction differs, possibly owing to a read error. The CDR3 region is CACSPSLAGAYF. As DNA, the CDR3 is TGTGCCTGCAGCCCTTCTCTTGCAGGGGCGTACTTC. The J gene is TRBJ2-5, the V gene TRBV11-2; maybe TRBD1 (6 bases). CDR3 length equals 12 residues. Germline V gene data show CDR1 as SGHAT and CDR2 as FQNNGV. Full variable domain (outside the CDR3, taken from reference TRBV11-2 and TRBJ2-5): EAGVAQSPRYKIIEKRQSVAFWCNPISGHATLYWYQQILGQGPKLLIQFQNNGVVDDSQLPKDRFSAERLKGVDSTLKIQPAKLEDSAVYLCACSPSLAGAYFGPGTRLLVL.

This rearrangement joins TRBV20-1 to TRBJ1-2; possible D gene TRBD1, 5 bases. Germline CDR1 DFQATT, CDR2 SNEGSKA (reference sequence). The CDR3 consists of 13 residues. Trimming pared 0 bases from V and 4 bases from J, leaving 9 bases between. The CDR3 is CSARDGQGYGYTF. The CDR3 DNA sequence: TGCAGTGCTAGAGATGGGCAGGGCTATGGCTACACCTTC.

This clonotype was seen more than once but under ten times. This chain connects TRBV6-1 to TRBJ2-7; 9 nucleotides match TRBD1. The CDR3 contains 15 residues. The junction had 13 bases not matched to a gene; V was cut back by 7 bases and J by 6 bases. Germline CDR1 reads MNHNS; CDR2 reads SASEGT. CDR3 bases: TGTGCCAGCACCCAACAAACGGGGACAGGGACCGAGCAGTACTTC. Translation: CASTQQTGTGTEQYF.

V and J are TRBV7-9 and TRBJ2-2; possibly TRBD1 for D (6 bases). The CDR3 runs to 15 residues. Trimming removed 7 bases at V and 4 bases at J, with 16 bases between. The germline gives CDR1 SEHNR, CDR2 FQNEAQ (reference sequence). The CDR3 nucleotides are TGTGCCAGCAAAGAAACTGGGGGCATCACCGGGGAGCTGTTTTTT. It yields the protein CASKETGGITGELFF. Full variable domain (remainder filled in from reference TRBV7-9 and TRBJ2-2): DTGVSQNPRHKITKRGQNVTFRCDPISEHNRLYWYRQTLGQGPEFLTYFQNEAQLEKSRLLSDRFSAERPKGSFSTLEIQRTEQGDSAMYLCASKETGGITGELFFGEGSRLTVL.

This clonotype has ten or more counts. The chain links TRBV9 to TRBJ2-7; D call uncertain. V lost 0 bases and J lost 3, with 10 bases in between. The CDR3 loop spans 14 amino acids. CDR1 and CDR2 (germline): SGDLS, YYNGEE. CDR3 coding DNA: TGTGCCAGCAGCGTAGGAGACCCCAACTACGAGCAGTACTTC. It is translated as CASSVGDPNYEQYF. Together with reference TRBV9 and TRBJ2-7, the CDR3 gives the full variable domain: DSGVTQTPKHLITATGQRVTLRCSPRSGDLSVYWYQQSLDQGLQFLIQYYNGEERAKGNILERFSAQQFPDLHSELNLSSLELGDSALYFCASSVGDPNYEQYFGPGTRLTVT.

This clonotype occurred many times. This chain links TRBV28 with TRBJ1-2; D is perhaps TRBD1 (6 bases). CDR3 length: 14 residues. Germline CDR1 and CDR2: MDHEN and SYDVKM. The V end lost 5 bases, the J end lost 5 bases, and 15 bases lay between the germline ends. The CDR3 loop is CASSVWGHPYGYTF. The CDR3 DNA reads TGTGCCAGCAGTGTCTGGGGACACCCATATGGCTACACCTTC.

This clonotype showed up many times. The chain links TRBV20-1 to TRBJ2-3, with 15 bases identical to TRBD2. The V and J ends lost 6 bases and 1 base, in that order; junction bases with no gene match: 5. CDR3 length equals 16 residues. Germline CDR1 reads DFQATT; CDR2 reads SNEGSKA (reference sequence). This chain's CDR3 is CSAPGLAGGGTDTQYF. DNA for the CDR3: TGCAGTGCCCCGGGACTAGCGGGGGGCGGCACAGATACGCAGTATTTT.

The table lists this clonotype with many counts. CDR3 residues: CASNKLAGRPEQFF. The DNA for the CDR3 is TGTGCCAGCAATAAACTAGCGGGAAGGCCGGAGCAGTTCTTC. J is TRBJ2-1 and V is TRBV2; 10 bases match TRBD2. This CDR3 region has 14 residues. CDR1 is SNHLY, CDR2 FYNNEI, per germline. The V segment lost 7 bases and the J segment 10 bases; nucleotides outside the gene matches: 10.

CDR3 coding DNA: TGTGCCAGTTCCAGAGGGGGTTTCTATGGCTACACCTTC. This encodes CASSRGGFYGYTF. This rearrangement joins TRBV19 to TRBJ1-2; tentatively, D is TRBD1 (6 bases). This CDR3 region has 13 residues. V was pared by 8 bases and J by 4 bases, with 14 bases between. Germline V gives CDR1 LNHDA, CDR2 SQIVND (reference sequence).

This clonotype has more than one count but fewer than ten. At one boundary the junction diverges from the germline segment, which might be a read error. The rearrangement links TRBV4-1 to TRBJ2-5; no reliable D call. The CDR3 length is 16 residues. Germline lookup yields CDR1 MGHRA and CDR2 YSYEKL. CDR3 in amino acids: CASSPSGRNGWETQYF. CDR3 coding DNA: TGTGCCAGCAGCCCTTCGGGCAGGAATGGTTGGGAGACCCAGTACTTC.

This clonotype occurred many times. The V and J genes are TRBV7-8 and TRBJ2-4; D may be TRBD2 (6 bases). CDR1 SGHVS and CDR2 FQNEAQ come from the germline V gene. Trimming pared 5 bases from V and 0 bases from J, leaving 14 bases between. This CDR3 comprises 16 residues. In nucleotides, the CDR3 is TGTGCCAGCAGCCCCGGGGGATTCCTAGCCAAAAACATTCAGTACTTC. This codes for CASSPGGFLAKNIQYF.

This clonotype was detected only a few times. This chain uses TRBV29-1 with TRBJ2-3, with D possibly being TRBD1 (5 bases). CDR1 is SQVTM, CDR2 ANQGSEA, per germline. The V gene lost 4 bases and the J gene lost 2 bases, with 10 bases spanning the gap. CDR3 length: 13 amino acids. CDR3 residues: CSVGTRNTDTQYF. The CDR3 DNA sequence: TGCAGCGTTGGGACAAGGAACACAGATACGCAGTATTTT.

This chain uses TRBV10-3 with TRBJ2-1; 14 bases match TRBD2. V shed 4 bases and J 10 bases; nucleotides not matched to a gene: 12. The germline gives CDR1 ENHRY, CDR2 SYGVKD. CDR3 length: 17 residues. CDR3 in amino acids: CAISVSKTSGGALEQFF. CDR3 nucleotide sequence: TGTGCCATCAGTGTATCCAAGACTAGCGGGGGGGCCTTGGAGCAGTTCTTC.

The table lists this clonotype with many counts. The V and J genes are TRBV30 and TRBJ1-1, with D hard to call. The CDR3 is made up of 13 amino acids. CDR1 is GTSNPN, CDR2 SVGIG, per germline (reference sequence). Trimming pared 3 bases from V and 0 bases from J, leaving 8 bases between. The chain's CDR3 is CAWSKVMNTEAFF. The CDR3 DNA is TGTGCCTGGAGCAAGGTTATGAACACTGAAGCTTTCTTT.

This clonotype was counted at least ten times. The CDR3 loop is CSVAQAPNYGYTF. CDR3 bases: TGCAGCGTTGCGCAGGCTCCTAACTATGGCTACACCTTC. The chain employs TRBV29-1 and TRBJ1-2, with D hard to call. The germline V and J ends were trimmed by 4 bases and 0 bases, with 9 bases remaining between them. This CDR3 has 13 residues. Germline V CDR1 and CDR2: SQVTM, ANQGSEA.